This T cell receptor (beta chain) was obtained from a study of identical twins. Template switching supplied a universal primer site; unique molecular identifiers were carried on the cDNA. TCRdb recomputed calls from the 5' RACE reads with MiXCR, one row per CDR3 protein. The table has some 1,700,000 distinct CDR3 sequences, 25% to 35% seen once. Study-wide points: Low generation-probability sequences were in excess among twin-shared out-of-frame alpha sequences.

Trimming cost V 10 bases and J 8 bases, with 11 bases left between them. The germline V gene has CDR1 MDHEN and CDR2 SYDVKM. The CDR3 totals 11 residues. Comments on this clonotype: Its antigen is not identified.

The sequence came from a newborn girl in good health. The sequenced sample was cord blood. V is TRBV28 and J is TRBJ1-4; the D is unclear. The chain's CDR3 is CATNLEEKLFF. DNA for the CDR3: TGTGCCACAAACTTGGAAGAAAAACTGTTTTTT.